The 15 T cell receptor beta chains given below trace back to one sample, sequenced in a study of T cells in Graves' hyperthyroidism and ophthalmopathy. RNA transcripts yielded amplified TCR beta CDR3 regions. With the HTBI primer set, the TCR CDR3 went through a first round of RT-PCR. MiXCR was run by TCRdb on the multiplex PCR reads, yielding one entry per CDR3 protein. The sample includes some 700,000 distinct CDR3 sequences, 17% of them seen just once. The sequenced sample consisted of blood. The receptors originated from a man aged 45-60 years with Graves' hyperthyroidism.

This clonotype was seen many times. The chain combines TRBV2 with TRBJ2-7; TRBD2 agrees at 11 bases. V was clipped by 6 bases and J by 0 bases; unmatched bases: 4. This CDR3 has 15 amino acids. The germline V gene encodes CDR1 SNHLY and CDR2 FYNNEI. CDR3 protein: CASRRLAGSSYEQYF. The CDR3, as DNA: TGTGCCAGCAGGAGACTAGCGGGATCCTCCTACGAGCAGTACTTC. The full variable domain, rest sourced from reference TRBV2 and TRBJ2-7, is EPEVTQTPSHQVTQMGQEVILRCVPISNHLYFYWYRQILGQKVEFLVSFYNNEISEKSEIFDDQFSVERPDGSNFTLKIRSTKLEDSAMYFCASRRLAGSSYEQYFGPGTRLTVT.

The chain couples TRBV10-1 to TRBJ2-1; 10 bases are a match to TRBD2. With 4 bases clipped from V and 7 bases from J, the junction kept 7 bases outside the gene matches. Germline assignment: CDR1 WNHNN and CDR2 SYGVQD (reference sequence). CDR3 length: 15 residues. Written as DNA, the CDR3 is TGCGCCAGCAGTGGAGGAGCGGGAGGGTCTAATGAGCAGTTCTTC. Translating gives CASSGGAGGSNEQFF.

V usage is TRBV19 and J usage is TRBJ1-1; D is undetermined. Germline V CDR1 and CDR2: LNHDA, SQIVND (reference sequence). The CDR3 is 14 amino acids. V was trimmed by 4 bases and J by 6 bases, leaving 15 bases between them. The CDR3 region is CASSSRARSPEAFF. The DNA of the CDR3 is TGTGCCAGTAGTAGCCGGGCTCGAAGCCCTGAAGCTTTCTTT.

As regards this clonotype: One junction end disagrees with the germline gene, perhaps due to a read error. This chain connects TRBV7-7 to TRBJ2-5; the match to TRBD1 covers 9 bases. This CDR3 has 15 residues. From germline, CDR1 is SSHAT and CDR2 FNYEAQ (reference sequence). This chain's CDR3 is CASSPGQGGQETQYF. Written as DNA, the CDR3 is TGTGCTAGCAGCCCGGGACAGGGTGGACAAGAGACCCAGTACTTC.

The table lists this clonotype with many counts. The chain joins TRBV27 to TRBJ1-2, with D possibly TRBD1 on 6 matching bases. Germline loops: CDR1 MNHEY, CDR2 SMNVEV (reference sequence). V gave up 6 bases and J gave up 3 bases, with 11 bases separating them. The CDR3 runs to 13 residues. The chain's CDR3 is CASRAGGDYGYTF. The CDR3 DNA is TGTGCCAGCAGAGCTGGGGGCGACTATGGCTACACCTTC.

This clonotype was picked up many times. This chain's CDR3 is CASSQTDTQYF. The CDR3 DNA is TGTGCCAGCAGCCAGACAGATACGCAGTATTTT. The chain uses TRBV11-1 and TRBJ2-3; D is uncertain. CDR1 SGHAT and CDR2 FQDESV come from the germline V gene (reference sequence). This CDR3 comprises 11 residues. The V and J ends lost 5 bases and 3 bases respectively, with 3 bases between them.

This clonotype was found many times. The CDR3 DNA reads as TGTGCCAGCAGCCGTAGGCGGGGGGAGAGCACAGATACGCAGTATTTT. Protein sequence: CASSRRRGESTDTQYF. This chain connects TRBV11-2 to TRBJ2-3; 8 positions agree with TRBD2. Trimming removed 5 bases from V and 0 bases from J; junction bases left unmatched: 7. This CDR3 spans 16 amino acids. Germline lookup yields CDR1 SGHAT and CDR2 FQNNGV.

This clonotype occurred many times. The chain links TRBV11-2 to TRBJ1-5; TRBD1 is a possible D gene (6 bases). V lost 5 bases and J lost 6, with 14 bases in between. The CDR3 is 14 amino acids. The germline V gene encodes CDR1 SGHAT and CDR2 FQNNGV. The CDR3 loop is CASSLGGEAQPQHF. The CDR3 region has the DNA TGTGCCAGCAGCCTAGGGGGGGAGGCTCAGCCCCAGCATTTT.

The chain carries TRBV30 and TRBJ1-2; TRBD1 might be the D (5 bases). The CDR3 runs 13 residues. V was cut by 3 bases and J by 2 bases, with 10 bases left in between. CDR1 GTSNPN and CDR2 SVGIG come from the germline V gene (reference sequence). The CDR3 sequence is CAWRTGGNYGYTF. The CDR3 nucleotides are TGTGCCTGGAGAACAGGCGGGAACTATGGCTACACCTTC.

On this clonotype itself: With a much larger clone just one base away, this may be a read error. J is TRBJ2-1 and V is TRBV5-5; a possible D gene is TRBD2 (6 bases). This CDR3 has 16 amino acids. Germline CDR1 and CDR2: SGHKS and YYEKEE (reference sequence). CDR3 loop: CASTNWGSGSHNEQFF. The CDR3 DNA reads as TGTGCCAGCACCAACTGGGGTAGCGGCTCCCACAATGAGCAGTTCTTC.

The chain is built from TRBV3-1 and TRBJ2-3, with TRBD2 matching 8 bases. Germline assignment: CDR1 LGHDT and CDR2 YNNKEL (reference sequence). CDR3 length: 15 residues. Trimming took 5 bases from V and 4 from J; bases not matched to a gene: 8. CDR3 loop: CASSSSGSEADTQYF. As DNA, the CDR3 is TGTGCCAGCAGCTCGAGCGGGAGTGAGGCAGATACGCAGTATTTT.

V and J are TRBV2 and TRBJ1-1; D remains ambiguous. This CDR3 spans 13 amino acids. The germline V gene encodes CDR1 SNHLY and CDR2 FYNNEI. V shed 4 bases and J shed 5 bases, with 11 bases lying between them. CDR3 loop: CASSGRMRTEAFF. The CDR3 DNA sequence: TGTGCCAGCAGTGGACGGATGAGGACTGAAGCTTTCTTT.

This clonotype has a handful of counts. This chain links TRBV5-1 with TRBJ2-3, with D possibly matching TRBD2 (5 bases). The V and J ends lost 4 bases and 6 bases respectively, with 24 bases between them. The CDR3 is made up of 17 amino acids. Germline values: CDR1 SGHRS, CDR2 YFSETQ. This chain's CDR3 is CASSPGAPDWAPDTQYF. For the CDR3, the DNA is TGCGCCAGCAGCCCCGGAGCCCCGGACTGGGCCCCCGATACGCAGTATTTT.

This chain joins TRBV19 and TRBJ2-1, with 11 nucleotides matching TRBD2. The J segment lost 10 bases and the V segment lost 3 bases, leaving 8 bases of the junction unmatched. Germline V gene lookup returns CDR1 LNHDA and CDR2 SQIVND (reference sequence). The CDR3 consists of 15 residues. The CDR3 is CASSISSGRREEQFF. CDR3 in DNA: TGTGCCAGTAGTATTTCTAGCGGGAGGAGAGAAGAGCAGTTCTTC.

This rearrangement joins TRBV4-1 to TRBJ2-7; the D is unclear. The CDR3 sequence is 13 residues long. Trimming pared 1 base from V and 5 bases from J, leaving 9 bases between. The germline gives CDR1 MGHRA, CDR2 YSYEKL. The CDR3 here is CASSQVSGNEQYF. The CDR3 nucleotides read TGCGCCAGCAGCCAAGTAAGTGGGAACGAGCAGTACTTC.